The rows below give T cell receptor beta chains drawn from one sample of a study of T cell responses to AZD1222 COVID-19 vaccine. The table came from immunoSEQ multiplex PCR; TCRdb's copy has only in-frame clones and leaves some out. The sample lists approximately 100,000 clones; around 90% were seen once. This specimen consisted of peripheral blood, obtained 28 days after the second AZD1222 dose. Receptors were obtained from an adult who received the AZD1222 COVID-19 vaccine. CDR3s include the opening cysteine and the closing phenylalanine or tryptophan. D genes are given only for firm matches.

v_call	j_call	d_call	cdr3_aa
TRBV18	TRBJ2-2	-	CASSPSSQVTGELFF
TRBV15	TRBJ1-1	-	CATSRGGGQTEAFF
TRBV5-1	TRBJ1-1	TRBD1	CASSLTYRGNTEAFF
TRBV5-1	TRBJ2-1	-	CASSFRDTRYNEQFF
TRBV24-1	TRBJ1-1	-	CATSSAGGEAFF
TRBV7-9	TRBJ2-7	-	CASSSTDGPTYEQYF
TRBV7-3	TRBJ2-1	TRBD2	CASSPISGAYNEQFF
TRBV5-1	TRBJ1-1	-	CASSSTGSYMNTEAFF
TRBV3-1/TRBV3-2	TRBJ1-4	-	CASSPDITNEKLFF
TRBV10-3	TRBJ2-7	-	CAIRDSYEQYF
TRBV7-6	TRBJ2-2	-	CASSLLSIASTGELFF
TRBV19	TRBJ1-2	-	CASSIQGTIPYGYTF
TRBV27	TRBJ2-1	-	CASRLGESYNEQFF
TRBV29-1	TRBJ1-5	TRBD1	CSVQDRGNQPQHF
TRBV5-5	TRBJ1-2	TRBD1	CASSWQGDYYGYTF
TRBV11-3	TRBJ1-6	-	CASRLNPAPLHF
TRBV6-5	TRBJ1-1	TRBD1	CASGHRDRAAQAFF
TRBV9	TRBJ2-3	TRBD2	CASSVRAGGWADTQYF
TRBV3-1/TRBV3-2	TRBJ1-6	-	CASSRILTGAPLHF
TRBV6-1	TRBJ1-4	-	CASSEGEAGNEKLFF
TRBV4-1	TRBJ1-1	-	CASSQGSRGVRNTEAFF
TRBV5-1	TRBJ2-3	-	CASSLRHPSLDTQYF
TRBV7-9	TRBJ2-3	-	CASSPLGTDTQYF